The rows below give T cell receptor beta chains drawn from one sample of a study of T cell repertoires in cytomegalovirus infection. TCRdb fed the reads into MiXCR, producing one record per CDR3 protein. The sample contains a few hundred thousand distinct CDR3 sequences, around a third of which appear only once. Their antigens remain unidentified. Sequenced material: cultured PBMCs, taken from culture after CMV antigen stimulation. All receptors come from a human donor in good health (CMV status not recorded). Some clones in this sample may be carry-over from other donors' samples. CDR3s include the opening cysteine and the closing phenylalanine or tryptophan. A D gene is named only where the DNA matches it firmly. Where a row states a size, it is once, few, many or the class of an expanded clone; other rows omit it.

size	V	D	J	DNA	CDR3
NA	TRBV20-1	NA	TRBJ2-7	TGCAGTGCTACGGTTCCCAGGGTTCGCGAGCAGTACTTC	CSATVPRVREQYF
once	TRBV12-3/TRBV12-4	NA	TRBJ1-1	TGTGCCAGCAGCTCCGGGTATAGCACTGAAGCTTTCTTT	CASSSGYSTEAFF
many	TRBV7-2	NA	TRBJ1-6	TGTGCCAGCAGCTTACAGGGGCAGGGTTCACCCCTCCACTTT	CASSLQGQGSPLHF
few	TRBV19	TRBD2	TRBJ2-2	TGTGCCAGTGAAAGGACTAGCGGGAGCCCCTTTGCCGGGGAGCTGTTTTTT	CASERTSGSPFAGELFF
many	TRBV12-3/TRBV12-4	NA	TRBJ1-2	TGTGCCAGCAGGGCCGGGGGCGCGGACTATGGCTACACCTTC	CASRAGGADYGYTF
many	TRBV9	NA	TRBJ1-3	TGTGCCAGCAGCGCGAGGGACGGCAACACCATATATTTT	CASSARDGNTIYF
many	TRBV7-2	NA	TRBJ1-3	TGTGCCAGCAGCTTAACAACGGGCTCTGGAAACACCATATATTTT	CASSLTTGSGNTIYF
few	TRBV7-8	TRBD1	TRBJ1-2	TGTGCCAGCAGCTTAGAGGGACAGGGGCGGCCGAAAACTTTC	CASSLEGQGRPKTF
NA	TRBV12-3/TRBV12-4	TRBD1	TRBJ2-7	TGTGCCAGCAGTCCAAGGACAGGGGACGAGCAGTACTTC	CASSPRTGDEQYF
few	TRBV10-3	NA	TRBJ1-2	TGTGCCATCAGTGAGGGACCTGGTGGCTACACCTTC	CAISEGPGGYTF
once	TRBV7-2	NA	TRBJ2-5	TGTGCCAGCAGCTGGGGGAGAGCCATGGGGCCTGAGACCCAGTACTTC	CASSWGRAMGPETQYF
many	TRBV7-2	TRBD1	TRBJ1-1	TGTGCCAGCAGCTTAGGGACAGGGATGAACACTGAAGCTTTCTTT	CASSLGTGMNTEAFF
few	TRBV10-2	NA	TRBJ1-2	TGCGCCAGCAGTGTCGGCGGCTCTTGGGGCTACACCTTC	CASSVGGSWGYTF